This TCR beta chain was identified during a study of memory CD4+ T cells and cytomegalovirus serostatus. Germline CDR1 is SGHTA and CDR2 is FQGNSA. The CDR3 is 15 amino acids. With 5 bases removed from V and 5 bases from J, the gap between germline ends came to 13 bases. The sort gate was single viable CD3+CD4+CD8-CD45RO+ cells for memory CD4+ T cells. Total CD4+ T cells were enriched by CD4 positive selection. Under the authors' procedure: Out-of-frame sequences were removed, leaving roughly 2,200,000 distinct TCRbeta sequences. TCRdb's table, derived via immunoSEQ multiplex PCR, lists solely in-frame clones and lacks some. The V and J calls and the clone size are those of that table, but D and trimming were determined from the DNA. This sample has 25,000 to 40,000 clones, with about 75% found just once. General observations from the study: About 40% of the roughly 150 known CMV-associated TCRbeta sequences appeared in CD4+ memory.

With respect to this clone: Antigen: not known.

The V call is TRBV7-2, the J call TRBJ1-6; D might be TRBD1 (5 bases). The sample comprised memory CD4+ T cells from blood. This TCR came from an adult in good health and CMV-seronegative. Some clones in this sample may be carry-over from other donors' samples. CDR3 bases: TGTGCCAGCAGCCTTCCTTTAGGGGATAATTCACCCCTCCACTTT. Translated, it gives CASSLPLGDNSPLHF.